These 9 T cell receptor beta chains originate from one sample sequenced in a study of immune evolution from preneoplasia to lung adenocarcinoma. Sequencing was performed with immunoSEQ multiplex PCR; in TCRdb, only in-frame clones are kept and a portion is missing. The sample lists over 3,500 clones, roughly 85% occurring once. The sample consisted of FFPE invasive lung adenocarcinoma tissue. The source is a person in their fifties with lung adenocarcinoma.

The chain employs TRBV27 and TRBJ2-7, with 10 bases lining up with TRBD1. CDR1 MNHEY and CDR2 SMNVEV come from the germline V gene (reference sequence). The V gene end was trimmed by 6 bases and the J gene end by 3 bases; junction bases not matched to a gene: 2. The length of the CDR3 is 13 residues. The CDR3 nucleotides read TGTGCCAGCAGGTGGACAGGGGGCTACGAGCAGTACTTC. Translation gives CASRWTGGYEQYF.

This clone showed up just once. The chain has TRBV25-1 and TRBJ1-2; possibly TRBD1 for D (6 bases). V was clipped by 3 bases and J by 4 bases, with 9 bases between them. The germline V gene has CDR1 MGHDK and CDR2 SYGVNS. This CDR3 contains 13 residues. The CDR3 coding sequence is TGTGCCAGCAGTGAGACAGGACGCTATGGCTACACCTTC. Encoded protein: CASSETGRYGYTF.

The gene calls are TRBV2 and TRBJ2-2, with 7 bases identical to TRBD2. The CDR3 spans 15 residues. With V trimmed by 5 bases and J by 3 bases, 6 bases remained unmatched. The V gene's germline CDR1 is SNHLY and CDR2 FYNNEI. DNA for the CDR3: TGTGCCAGCAGTTCGGGACTATCTCACACCGGGGAGCTGTTTTTT. Translation gives CASSSGLSHTGELFF. The whole variable domain, filled in from reference TRBV2 and TRBJ2-2, reads EPEVTQTPSHQVTQMGQEVILRCVPISNHLYFYWYRQILGQKVEFLVSFYNNEISEKSEIFDDQFSVERPDGSNFTLKIRSTKLEDSAMYFCASSSGLSHTGELFFGEGSRLTVL.

The chain is built from TRBV5-1 and TRBJ1-5; D possibly corresponds to TRBD1 (5 bases). V lost 4 bases, J lost 5 bases, and 10 bases lay in between. Germline V gene sequence: CDR1 SGHRS, CDR2 YFSETQ. The CDR3 runs 13 residues. The CDR3 loop reads CASSPLGDQPQHF. The CDR3, as DNA: TGCGCCAGCAGCCCACTAGGGGATCAGCCCCAGCATTTT. The entire variable domain, with the rest obtained from reference TRBV5-1 and TRBJ1-5, is as follows: KAGVTQTPRYLIKTRGQQVTLSCSPISGHRSVSWYQQTPGQGLQFLFEYFSETQRNKGNFPGRFSGRQFSNSRSEMNVSTLELGDSALYLCASSPLGDQPQHFGDGTRLSIL.

This chain connects TRBV2 to TRBJ1-5; D is uncertain. CDR1 and CDR2 (germline): SNHLY, FYNNEI. The CDR3 consists of 15 residues. Deletions cut 4 bases from V and 0 bases from J, with 10 bases between. CDR3 region: CASSVGIFSNQPQHF. Here the CDR3 DNA reads TGTGCCAGCAGTGTCGGCATATTTAGCAATCAGCCCCAGCATTTT. The full variable domain, with the rest looked up from reference TRBV2 and TRBJ1-5, is EPEVTQTPSHQVTQMGQEVILRCVPISNHLYFYWYRQILGQKVEFLVSFYNNEISEKSEIFDDQFSVERPDGSNFTLKIRSTKLEDSAMYFCASSVGIFSNQPQHFGDGTRLSIL.

This rearrangement joins TRBV18 to TRBJ1-3; the D gene is possibly TRBD1 (5 bases). With 0 bases removed from V and 3 bases from J, the gap between germline ends came to 12 bases. CDR1 and CDR2 (germline): KGHSH, LQKENI. The CDR3 covers 16 residues. The CDR3 sequence: CASSPPSQGVGNTIYF. In nucleotides, the CDR3 is TGTGCCAGCTCACCACCAAGTCAGGGAGTTGGAAACACCATATATTTT.

J is TRBJ1-2 and V is TRBV9; no clear D. The CDR3 has 15 residues. Germline CDR1 reads SGDLS; CDR2 reads YYNGEE. Trimming cost V 0 bases and J 6 bases, with 15 bases left between them. The CDR3 region has the DNA TGTGCCAGCAGCGTAGATTATGACTCACCTGATGGCTACACCTTC. It encodes CASSVDYDSPDGYTF.

The CDR3 DNA sequence: TGTGCCAGCAGGTTCAAGACGGACAGGGTGAGGAAAGAGACCCAGTACTTC. Translation gives CASRFKTDRVRKETQYF. V usage is TRBV28 and J usage is TRBJ2-5; 8 bases line up with TRBD1. CDR3 length: 17 residues. Germline trimming cut 6 bases from V and 3 bases from J; bases unmatched to any gene: 15. Germline loops: CDR1 MDHEN, CDR2 SYDVKM. Using reference TRBV28 and TRBJ2-5 for the parts outside the CDR3, the full variable domain is DVKVTQSSRYLVKRTGEKVFLECVQDMDHENMFWYRQDPGLGLRLIYFSYDVKMKEKGDIPEGYSVSREKKERFSLILESASTNQTSMYLCASRFKTDRVRKETQYFGPGTRLLVL.

This chain uses TRBV5-1 with TRBJ2-1; 10 bases match TRBD2. CDR1 is SGHRS and CDR2 is YFSETQ in the germline V gene. V lost 3 bases to trimming and J lost 7 bases; unmatched junction nucleotides: 4. The CDR3 has 14 amino acids. The CDR3 loop is CASSSLAGANEQFF. In DNA form, the CDR3 reads TGCGCCAGCAGCTCCCTAGCGGGAGCGAATGAGCAGTTCTTC.